This T cell receptor beta chain was observed in a study of blood T cells in healthy people across ages. This CDR3 region has 11 residues. Germline assignment: CDR1 SQVTM and CDR2 ANQGSEA. Trimming left V 1 base short and J 11 bases short, with 11 bases between. Using a J-beta primer mix together with a sample-barcoded 5' primer, a second PCR was run for about 6 to 12 cycles. Unique molecular identifiers of 12 random nucleotides labeled each cDNA. Each of the samples gave a minimum of 2.5 million paired-end reads that contained CDR3. One entry per CDR3 protein results from TCRdb running MiXCR on the 5' RACE reads. The sample yields 750,000 to 950,000 distinct CDR3 sequences, roughly 50% seen once.

The sample consisted of blood. The TCR was taken from a man at least 80 years old in good health. The gene calls are TRBV29-1 and TRBJ1-1; D unresolved. CDR3 amino acids: CSVEALGAAFF. CDR3 DNA: TGCAGCGTTGAAGCCCTGGGTGCGGCTTTCTTT.